This T cell receptor (beta chain) was found in a study of blood T cell repertoires in COVID-19. Overall study: The cDNA or gDNA used as material had been derived from T cells, B-cell-depleted T cells, or PBMCs.

The CDR3 sequence is 15 residues long. J lost 10 bases, V lost 4 bases, and 8 bases had no gene match. Per the germline V gene, CDR1 is SGHVS and CDR2 is FNYEAQ. Original processing notes: Using reference gene primer amplification, nucleated cell counts were estimated. The protocol was immunoSEQ multiplex PCR, while the TCRdb copy is restricted to in-frame clones and leaves out a portion. V, J and clone size are those of that table, while D and trimming were read from the DNA. The sample records almost 200,000 clones, around 89% being singletons. Living in about 25 US areas, the participants were between roughly 18 and 95 years of age.

This chain connects TRBV7-6 to TRBJ1-6; 9 nucleotides line up with TRBD1. The sample taken for sequencing was PBMCs or T cells enriched from blood (not recorded which). The TCR was taken from a woman younger than 35 who had recovered from COVID-19. In nucleotides, the CDR3 is TGTGCCAGCAGCTCGAGGGACAGGGCAAACTCACCCCTCCACTTT. Its translation: CASSSRDRANSPLHF.